The 9 T cell receptor beta chains below all came from one sample that was sequenced in a study of blood T cells in healthy people across ages. For the second PCR, which ran for about 6 to 11 cycles, a sample-barcoded 5' primer and a J-beta primer mix were used. TCRdb reprocessed the 5' RACE reads with MiXCR, giving one entry per CDR3 protein. The sample carries around 1,500,000 distinct CDR3 sequences, roughly 27% recorded once. The specimen was blood. The receptors were gathered from a woman aged 25 to 39 in good health.

Only a few counts were recorded for this clonotype. This chain uses TRBV6-2 or TRBV6-3 with TRBJ2-3; no clear D. This CDR3 has 12 residues. V was trimmed by 2 bases and J by 6 bases, leaving 6 bases between them. Germline CDR1 is MNHEY and CDR2 is SVGEGT. The DNA for the CDR3 is TGTGCCAGCAGTTACAACGCTGATACGCAGTATTTT. Its protein is CASSYNADTQYF.

The sample holds a few counts of this clonotype. The rearrangement joins TRBV2 to TRBJ2-4, with 9 bases lining up with TRBD1. The CDR3 loop spans 15 amino acids. V shed 6 bases, J shed 5 bases, and the junction held 8 bases outside the gene matches. Germline V gene sequence: CDR1 SNHLY, CDR2 FYNNEI. CDR3 in amino acids: CASRGGRDRENIQYF. The CDR3 nucleotides are TGTGCCAGCAGGGGGGGTCGGGACAGGGAAAACATTCAGTACTTC. The variable domain in full, completed from reference TRBV2 and TRBJ2-4, reads EPEVTQTPSHQVTQMGQEVILRCVPISNHLYFYWYRQILGQKVEFLVSFYNNEISEKSEIFDDQFSVERPDGSNFTLKIRSTKLEDSAMYFCASRGGRDRENIQYFGAGTRLSVL.

This clonotype came up many times. The J gene is TRBJ2-3, the V gene TRBV20-1; D might be TRBD1 (5 bases). CDR1 is DFQATT, CDR2 SNEGSKA, per germline (reference sequence). This CDR3 is 14 amino acids long. V dropped 5 bases and J dropped 0 bases, with 12 bases sitting between them. The CDR3 DNA is TGCAGTGCTCCCCAGGGATCTAGCACAGATACGCAGTATTTT. Protein sequence: CSAPQGSSTDTQYF.

This chain joins TRBV20-1 and TRBJ2-3; TRBD2 aligns across 9 bases. CDR1 and CDR2 (germline): DFQATT, SNEGSKA (reference sequence). The CDR3 is 14 amino acids. Trimming cost V 0 bases and J 9 bases; bases outside gene matches: 7. The CDR3 nucleotides read TGCAGTGCTAGAGATATAGCGGGAGATGAGACGCAGTATTTT. It codes for CSARDIAGDETQYF.

The chain links TRBV6-6 to TRBJ1-5; 11 bases fit TRBD1. The CDR3 has 16 residues. After removal of 6 bases from V and 6 bases from J, the junction contained 10 bases not matched to a gene. Germline loops: CDR1 MNHNY, CDR2 SVGAGI (reference sequence). This CDR3 reads CASRPPPGQGGQPQHF. DNA for the CDR3: TGTGCCAGCAGACCACCACCGGGACAGGGGGGTCAGCCCCAGCATTTT.

This chain uses TRBV15 with TRBJ1-5; 10 bases fit TRBD1. This CDR3 is built from 16 residues. Per the germline V gene, CDR1 is LNHNV and CDR2 is YYDKDF (reference sequence). Germline trimming cut 4 bases from V and 4 bases from J; bases unmatched to any gene: 7. The CDR3 DNA reads TGTGCCACCAGCAACGACAGGGGGCTGGGAAATCAGCCCCAGCATTTT. Translation gives CATSNDRGLGNQPQHF.

This clonotype was observed a few times. This chain joins TRBV12-3 or TRBV12-4 and TRBJ2-5; 7 bases map to TRBD1. Trimming cost V 4 bases and J 1 base; bases outside gene matches: 6. The CDR3 is 15 residues long. The CDR3 DNA follows: TGTGCCAGCAGTTCGACAGGGTCTCTCCAAGAGACCCAGTACTTC. This sequence encodes CASSSTGSLQETQYF.

This clonotype was counted a few times. The chain uses TRBV2 and TRBJ1-2, with D perhaps matching TRBD1 (6 bases). Germline V CDR1 and CDR2: SNHLY, FYNNEI. Trimming removed 7 bases from V and 5 bases from J, with 23 bases in between. This CDR3 contains 16 residues. In nucleotides, the CDR3 is TGTGCCAGCATCATTTACAGGGTTTCCCACTTTTATGGCTACACCTTC. This translates into CASIIYRVSHFYGYTF.

This clonotype was found a few times. This chain links TRBV7-9 with TRBJ1-6; the D gene is possibly TRBD1 (5 bases). The V gene lost 1 base and the J gene lost 8 bases, with 12 bases spanning the gap. There are 15 residues in the CDR3. Germline values: CDR1 SEHNR, CDR2 FQNEAQ (reference sequence). CDR3 region: CASSLEGARDSPLHF. CDR3 bases: TGTGCCAGCAGCTTAGAAGGGGCTCGGGATTCACCCCTCCACTTT.